The clone carrying this TCR beta chain was found a few times. These data belong to a study of patients and donors after allogeneic stem cell transplantation. TCRdb re-analysed the RT-PCR reads in MiXCR, keeping a single row per CDR3 protein. This table has about 960,000 distinct CDR3 sequences, more than 15% appearing once. Trimming took 0 bases from V and 6 from J, leaving 15 bases between them. CDR3 size: 16 residues. The germline V gene has CDR1 SGHKS and CDR2 YYEKEE (reference sequence). The specimen was blood, either unsorted or a sorted T cell fraction (not recorded which). J is TRBJ2-2 and V is TRBV5-5; D perhaps matches TRBD1 (5 bases). This TCR was sampled from a human donor who was either an allogeneic HSCT recipient or a stem cell or donor lymphocyte infusion donor (not recorded which). It is not recorded whose cells these are; they may come from a transplant donor. In DNA, the CDR3 is TGTGCCAGCAGCTTGGACGCAGGGTTGAAGGCCGGGGAGCTGTTTTTT. It translates to CASSLDAGLKAGELFF.